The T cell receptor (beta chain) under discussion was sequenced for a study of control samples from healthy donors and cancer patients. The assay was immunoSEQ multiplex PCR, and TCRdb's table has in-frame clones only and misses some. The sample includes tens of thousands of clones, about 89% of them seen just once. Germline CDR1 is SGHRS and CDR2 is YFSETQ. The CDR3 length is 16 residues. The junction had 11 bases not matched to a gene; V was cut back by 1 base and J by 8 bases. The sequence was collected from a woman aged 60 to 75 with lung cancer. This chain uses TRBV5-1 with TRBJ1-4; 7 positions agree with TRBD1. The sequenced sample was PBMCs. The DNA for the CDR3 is TGCGCCAGCAGCTTGTTCCCCGCAGGGGGTGGGGAAAAACTGTTTTTT. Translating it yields CASSLFPAGGGEKLFF. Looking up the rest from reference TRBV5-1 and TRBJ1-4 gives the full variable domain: KAGVTQTPRYLIKTRGQQVTLSCSPISGHRSVSWYQQTPGQGLQFLFEYFSETQRNKGNFPGRFSGRQFSNSRSEMNVSTLELGDSALYLCASSLFPAGGGEKLFFGSGTQLSVL.